This TCR beta chain was recorded in a study of blood T cell repertoires in COVID-19. Looking at the study overall: The United States, Italy and Spain supplied acute and convalescent COVID-19 samples. The cDNA or gDNA used as material had been derived from T cells, B-cell-depleted T cells, or PBMCs.

The trim removed 4 bases at V and 0 bases at J, leaving 3 bases unmatched. Per the germline V gene, CDR1 is SGHKS and CDR2 is YYEKEE (reference sequence). CDR3 size: 14 residues. Under the authors' procedure: Reference gene primer amplification in the assay estimated nucleated cell counts. Produced via immunoSEQ multiplex PCR; TCRdb's table is partial and in-frame only. That table furnishes V, J and clone size, whereas the DNA furnished D and trimming. The sample contains just over 300,000 clones, 87% of which appear only once. This clone was seen a single time. The sequenced sample consisted of peripheral blood. The J gene is TRBJ2-7, the V gene TRBV5-5, with TRBD2 identical over 8 bases. The clonotype was recovered from a man aged 18 to 30 with active or convalescent COVID-19. DNA for the CDR3: TGTGCCAGCAGCATAGCGGGAAGCTCCTACGAGCAGTACTTC. Translating gives CASSIAGSSYEQYF.